This TCR beta chain appears in the sequencing data of a study of Ad26.COV2.S vaccination and SARS-CoV-2 variants. Some clones are missing from TCRdb's copy, which holds only in-frame ones; the method was immunoSEQ multiplex PCR. The sample holds some 340,000 clones; around four fifths are singletons and the top ten take approximately 2.1%. The ends were cut back, 6 bases at V and 0 bases at J, with 14 bases in the middle. Germline V gene data show CDR1 as SQVTM and CDR2 as ANQGSEA. There are 14 residues in the CDR3. Noted treatment: around 19 received Ad26.COV2.S at low or high dose, single or two shots; about 5 received placebo; per-sample allocation not given. The samples were gathered on day 63 after the first injection of vaccine or placebo.

This receptor was taken from a person aged 18 to 65 who received the Ad26.COV2.S COVID-19 vaccine or a placebo. This specimen was peripheral blood, taken in a trial of Ad26.COV2.S vaccine versus placebo. V usage is TRBV29-1 and J usage is TRBJ1-1, with D possibly being TRBD1 (6 bases). Here the CDR3 DNA reads TGCAGCGTGAGGACAGCTACCATGAACACTGAAGCTTTCTTT. Translating gives CSVRTATMNTEAFF.